Ten or more counts support the clone carrying this TCR beta chain. The antigen remains unidentified. In TCRdb, the 5' RACE reads were re-called with MiXCR into one record per CDR3 protein. In the table there are roughly 320,000 distinct CDR3 sequences, around a tenth of which are singletons. The entry originates in a study of T cells after yellow fever vaccination. Study-level points and caveats: The booster saw the reappearance of most primary-vaccination clones (roughly 96% CD4, roughly 87% CD8).

Trimming took 3 bases from V and 1 from J, leaving 6 bases between them. The CDR3 covers 14 residues. Germline values: CDR1 SGHTA, CDR2 FQGNSA. The rearrangement joins TRBV7-2 to TRBJ2-2; the D is unclear. The TCR originated in a man aged 18-30 years who received the YFV17D yellow fever vaccine. The sample consisted of CD4+ T cells sorted from PBMCs, taken 45 days after the yellow fever booster vaccination. This CDR3 reads CASSFRQNTGELFF. For the CDR3, the DNA is TGTGCCAGCAGCTTTCGACAGAACACCGGGGAGCTGTTTTTT.